This T cell receptor beta chain derives from a study of breast tumors, draining lymph nodes, adjacent tissues. Samples came from axillary lymph nodes draining the breast cancer. This CDR3 comprises 18 residues. V was clipped by 3 bases and J by 8 bases; unmatched bases: 16. Germline V gene lookup returns CDR1 SGHVS and CDR2 FNYEAQ. This clonotype occurred many times. Its matching antigen is unknown. TCRdb reprocessed the multiplex PCR reads with MiXCR, giving one entry per CDR3 protein. This sample has about 230,000 distinct CDR3 sequences, with roughly 32% found just once. Study observations and caveats: Most tumor T cells seemingly derive from lymph node, then expand in tumor. Data only fit, rather than demonstrated, lymph node origin of most tumor T cells. Compared with lymph nodes, tumors were less diverse; compared with nontumor tissue, more. Luminal-like breast cancer showed significantly greater tumor-nontumor repertoire similarity than basal-like breast cancer did.

The chain employs TRBV7-6 and TRBJ2-1; the match to TRBD2 covers 10 bases. The TCR sequence derives from a female donor with breast cancer. Some clones in this sample may be carry-over from other donors' samples. The specimen sequenced was axillary lymph node tissue. This CDR3 reads CASSFHSSSGRKSDEQFF. In nucleotides, the CDR3 is TGTGCCAGCAGCTTCCACTCATCTAGCGGGAGAAAGAGCGATGAGCAGTTCTTC.